This T cell receptor beta chain is from a study of blood T cell repertoires in COVID-19. As originally analysed: Quantification of nucleated cells was approximated via reference gene primer amplification. Only in-frame clones appear in the TCRdb table, and some are missing; sequencing was by immunoSEQ multiplex PCR. That table gives V, J and clone size, and the DNA gave D and trimming. The sample includes 90,000 to 120,000 clones, over 75% seen only once; the top ten take 2.4%. Germline V gives CDR1 SEHNR, CDR2 FQNEAQ (reference sequence). The CDR3 has 15 amino acids. V was trimmed by 7 bases and J by 0 bases, leaving 13 bases between them. In this sample, this clone turned up once.

The clonotype was recovered from a human donor in a cohort sampled during active COVID-19. This chain links TRBV7-9 with TRBJ2-1, with D perhaps TRBD1 (5 bases). Sequenced material: peripheral blood. The CDR3 loop reads CASTIETASYNEQFF. CDR3 DNA sequence: TGTGCCAGCACAATCGAGACAGCCTCCTACAATGAGCAGTTCTTC.